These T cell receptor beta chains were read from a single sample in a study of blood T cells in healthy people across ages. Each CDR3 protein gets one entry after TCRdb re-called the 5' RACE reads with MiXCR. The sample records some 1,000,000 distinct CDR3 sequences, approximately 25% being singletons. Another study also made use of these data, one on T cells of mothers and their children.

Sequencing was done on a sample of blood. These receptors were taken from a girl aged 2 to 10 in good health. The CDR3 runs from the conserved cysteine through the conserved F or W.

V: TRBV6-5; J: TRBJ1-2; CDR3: CASSYAGGYTF
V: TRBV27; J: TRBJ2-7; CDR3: CASTSSRGLYEQYF
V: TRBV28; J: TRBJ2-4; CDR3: CASPREGDIQYF
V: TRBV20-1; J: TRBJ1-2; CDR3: CSGTGNYGYTF
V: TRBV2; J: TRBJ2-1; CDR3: CASSASGRSNEQFF
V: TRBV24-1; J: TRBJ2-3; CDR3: CATSDYREDTQYF
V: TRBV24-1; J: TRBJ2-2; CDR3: CATSRTTGETGELFF
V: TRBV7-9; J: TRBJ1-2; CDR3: CASSLDRGYNYGYTF
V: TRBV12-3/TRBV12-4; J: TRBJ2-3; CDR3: CASSDLGGGDTDTQYF
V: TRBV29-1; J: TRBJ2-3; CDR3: CSAPRSTDTQYF
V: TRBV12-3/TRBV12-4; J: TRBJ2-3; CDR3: CASSLALGTDTQYF
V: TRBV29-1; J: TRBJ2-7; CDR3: CSVGGGKNEQYF
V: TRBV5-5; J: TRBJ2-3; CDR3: CASSVYYEARDTQYF
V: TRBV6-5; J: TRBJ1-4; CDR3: CASSYAETTNEKLFF
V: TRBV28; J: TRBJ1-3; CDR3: CASSPRTDYSGNTIYF
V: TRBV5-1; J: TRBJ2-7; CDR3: CASSLARPLDEQYF
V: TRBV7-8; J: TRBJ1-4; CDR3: CASSRDINNEKLFF
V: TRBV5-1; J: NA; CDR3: CASQEVGSISYEQYF
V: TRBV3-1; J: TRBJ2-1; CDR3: CASSPSWDEQFF
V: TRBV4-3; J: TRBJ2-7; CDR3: CASSQVEASYEQYF
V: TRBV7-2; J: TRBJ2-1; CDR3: CASSLRLGYGEQFF
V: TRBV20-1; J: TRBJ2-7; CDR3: CSAREDPRGEQYF
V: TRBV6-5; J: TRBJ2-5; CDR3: CASMVVGLQETQSF
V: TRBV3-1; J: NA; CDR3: CASSPLDSGTNEQFF
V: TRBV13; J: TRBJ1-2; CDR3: CASSQEGYSDYGYTF
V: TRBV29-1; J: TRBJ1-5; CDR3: CSVELGGGEPQHF
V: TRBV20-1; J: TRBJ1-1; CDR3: CSAGTGLETEAFF
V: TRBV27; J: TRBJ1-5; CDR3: CASSPRDRPQPQHF
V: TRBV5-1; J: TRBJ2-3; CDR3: CASSLGGGRQADTQYF
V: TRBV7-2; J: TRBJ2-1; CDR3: CASSLEGLYNEQFF